A selection of T cell receptor beta chains follows, all from one sample in a study of T cells in Graves' hyperthyroidism and ophthalmopathy. TCRdb itself ran the multiplex PCR reads through MiXCR, one entry per CDR3 protein. This table holds more than 500,000 distinct CDR3 sequences, 15% to 20% found once. The sequenced material came from blood. The source of these receptors is a woman aged 25 to 39 with Graves' ophthalmopathy. CDR3s include the opening cysteine and the closing phenylalanine or tryptophan.

J gene: TRBJ1-3
CDR3 length: 14
V gene: TRBV6-1
CDR3 protein: CASSELVDGNTIYF

J gene: TRBJ1-1
CDR3 length: 16
V gene: TRBV30
CDR3 protein: CAWTKYRQVMNTEAFF

J gene: TRBJ2-1
CDR3 length: 13
V gene: TRBV20-1
CDR3 protein: CSAGLAGAVEQFF

J gene: TRBJ2-7
CDR3 length: 13
V gene: TRBV10-3
CDR3 protein: CATGQEYPYEQYF

J gene: TRBJ1-5
CDR3 length: 13
V gene: TRBV12-3/TRBV12-4
CDR3 protein: CASSSTRDQPQHF

J gene: TRBJ1-6
CDR3 length: 14
V gene: TRBV2
CDR3 protein: CASNAGQGNSPLHF

J gene: TRBJ2-5
CDR3 length: 10
V gene: TRBV28
CDR3 protein: CASGPFREYF

J gene: TRBJ2-7
CDR3 length: 15
V gene: TRBV7-9
CDR3 protein: CASSFPGQGAYEQYF

J gene: TRBJ2-7
CDR3 length: 13
V gene: TRBV29-1
CDR3 protein: CSAASGIVYEQYF

J gene: TRBJ2-1
CDR3 length: 13
V gene: TRBV24-1
CDR3 protein: CATSDPNYNEQFF

J gene: TRBJ2-2
CDR3 length: 16
V gene: TRBV20-1
CDR3 protein: CSARPGLAGGGGELFF

J gene: TRBJ2-1
CDR3 length: 14
V gene: TRBV10-1
CDR3 protein: CASSGKRGMGEQFF

J gene: TRBJ2-1
CDR3 length: 15
V gene: TRBV6-2/TRBV6-3
CDR3 protein: CASRNSGSSYNEQFF

J gene: TRBJ2-5
CDR3 length: 13
V gene: TRBV20-1
CDR3 protein: CSARVQGGETQYF

J gene: TRBJ2-5
CDR3 length: 18
V gene: TRBV28
CDR3 protein: CASSRPLTGLKPQETQYF

J gene: TRBJ2-1
CDR3 length: 18
V gene: TRBV11-2
CDR3 protein: CASSSPRRGLAGVNEQFF

J gene: TRBJ2-1
CDR3 length: 12
V gene: TRBV7-2
CDR3 protein: CASSLLIDEQFF

J gene: TRBJ2-5
CDR3 length: 14
V gene: TRBV19
CDR3 protein: CASSPSALGETQYF

J gene: TRBJ2-2
CDR3 length: 16
V gene: TRBV5-4
CDR3 protein: CASSLGTSGITGELFF

J gene: TRBJ2-7
CDR3 length: 15
V gene: TRBV6-2/TRBV6-3
CDR3 protein: CASSTAGTITYEQYF

J gene: TRBJ2-7
CDR3 length: 13
V gene: TRBV18
CDR3 protein: CASSPGETYEQYF